A selection of T cell receptor beta chains follows, all from one sample in a study of spatial heterogeneity in lung cancer. TCRdb independently ran MiXCR on the 5' RACE reads; one entry per CDR3 protein. The table includes roughly 48,000 distinct CDR3 sequences, over 4.5% detected once. This specimen was PBMCs, taken at surgery. The receptor source for this set is a male donor with early-stage non-small cell lung cancer. The CDR3 runs from the conserved cysteine through the conserved F or W. The D gene is left open where the match is weak. Not all rows give a size; the values are once, few, many and, for expanded clones, a class.

abundance: many; j_gene: TRBJ2-7; v_gene: TRBV18; d_gene: NA; CDR3aa: CASSSPGHPYEQYF; CDR3nt: TGTGCCAGCTCATCACCGGGACACCCCTACGAGCAGTACTTC
abundance: many; j_gene: TRBJ2-3; v_gene: TRBV11-3; d_gene: NA; CDR3aa: CASSLGQSTDTQYF; CDR3nt: TGTGCCAGCAGCTTAGGACAAAGCACAGATACGCAGTATTTT
abundance: many; j_gene: TRBJ1-2; v_gene: TRBV2; d_gene: NA; CDR3aa: CASSGGGVNNYGYTF; CDR3nt: TGTGCCAGCAGCGGAGGAGGCGTGAACAACTATGGCTACACCTTC
abundance: many; j_gene: TRBJ2-3; v_gene: TRBV7-3; d_gene: NA; CDR3aa: CASSRTFNTQYF; CDR3nt: TGTGCCAGCAGCCGGACTTTTAATACGCAGTATTTT
abundance: many; j_gene: TRBJ2-1; v_gene: TRBV14; d_gene: TRBD1; CDR3aa: CLQGDPQFF; CDR3nt: TGTCTTCAGGGGGACCCTCAGTTCTTC
abundance: few; j_gene: TRBJ2-7; v_gene: TRBV6-2/TRBV6-3; d_gene: NA; CDR3aa: CASSKSGTPYEQYF; CDR3nt: TGTGCCAGCAGTAAGTCCGGGACACCCTACGAGCAGTACTTC
abundance: many; j_gene: TRBJ2-1; v_gene: TRBV24-1; d_gene: TRBD2; CDR3aa: CATSSERGYNEQFF; CDR3nt: TGTGCCACCAGCTCGGAGCGGGGGTACAATGAGCAGTTCTTC
abundance: many; j_gene: TRBJ2-7; v_gene: TRBV5-1; d_gene: NA; CDR3aa: CASSLGPSVTGNEQYF; CDR3nt: TGCGCCAGCAGCTTGGGTCCTTCAGTGACAGGTAACGAGCAGTACTTC
abundance: NA; j_gene: TRBJ1-1; v_gene: TRBV7-9; d_gene: NA; CDR3aa: CASSANTEAFF; CDR3nt: TGTGCCAGCAGCGCGAACACTGAAGCTTTCTTT
abundance: many; j_gene: TRBJ2-3; v_gene: TRBV7-2; d_gene: TRBD2; CDR3aa: CASSGRTSDTDTQYF; CDR3nt: TGTGCCAGCAGCGGGAGGACTAGCGACACAGATACGCAGTATTTT
abundance: many; j_gene: TRBJ2-5; v_gene: TRBV20-1; d_gene: NA; CDR3aa: CSASGLTGTGQETQYF; CDR3nt: TGCAGTGCTAGCGGGTTAACAGGGACGGGGCAAGAGACCCAGTACTTC
abundance: medium-sized; j_gene: TRBJ1-1; v_gene: TRBV7-2; d_gene: NA; CDR3aa: CASSLVDGASEAFF; CDR3nt: TGTGCCAGCAGCTTAGTAGACGGGGCAAGTGAAGCTTTCTTT
abundance: many; j_gene: TRBJ2-2; v_gene: TRBV29-1; d_gene: TRBD1; CDR3aa: CSVRPRGGQGSSGELFF; CDR3nt: TGCAGCGTCCGCCCAAGGGGGGGACAGGGGAGCAGCGGGGAGCTGTTTTTT
abundance: many; j_gene: TRBJ2-7; v_gene: TRBV25-1; d_gene: NA; CDR3aa: CASSDYSYEQYF; CDR3nt: TGTGCCAGCAGTGACTACTCCTACGAGCAGTACTTC